This entry features one TCR beta chain sequence. The length of the CDR3 is 16 residues. Germline CDR1 and CDR2: SGHTA and FQGNSA. Deletions cut 5 bases from V and 0 bases from J, with 14 bases between. The sample comes from a study of blood T cell repertoires in COVID-19. Across the study: The study drew acute and convalescent COVID-19 samples from the United States, Italy and Spain. The analysed material was cDNA or gDNA that came from T cells, B-cell-depleted T cells, or PBMCs.

Authors' analysis steps: Reference gene primer amplification yielded estimated nucleated cell counts. This table comes from immunoSEQ multiplex PCR, and its TCRdb copy is limited to in-frame clones, with some not included. Clone size and V and J calls were adopted from that table, with D and trimming inferred from the DNA. The sample lists about 100,000 clones; around four fifths were seen once. This TCR was sampled from a man between 45 and 60 years old with active or convalescent COVID-19. The genes are TRBV7-2 and TRBJ2-1, with a weak D call TRBD2 (6 bases). The sequenced sample was peripheral blood. The DNA of the CDR3 is TGTGCCAGCAGCCACTACACCGGGGGCTCCTACAATGAGCAGTTCTTC. It specifies CASSHYTGGSYNEQFF.